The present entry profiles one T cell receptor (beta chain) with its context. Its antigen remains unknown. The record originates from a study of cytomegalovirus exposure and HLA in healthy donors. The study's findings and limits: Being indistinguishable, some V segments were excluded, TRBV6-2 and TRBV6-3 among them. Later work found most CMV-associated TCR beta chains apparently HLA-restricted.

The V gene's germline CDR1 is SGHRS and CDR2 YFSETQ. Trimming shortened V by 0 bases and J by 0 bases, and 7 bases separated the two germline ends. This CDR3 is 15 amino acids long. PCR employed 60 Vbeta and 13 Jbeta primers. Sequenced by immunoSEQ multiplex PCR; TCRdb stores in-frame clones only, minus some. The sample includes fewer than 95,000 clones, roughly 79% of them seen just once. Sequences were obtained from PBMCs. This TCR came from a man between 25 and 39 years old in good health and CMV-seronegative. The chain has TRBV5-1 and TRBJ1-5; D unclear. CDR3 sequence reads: CASSLGPDSNQPQHF. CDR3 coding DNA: TGCGCCAGCAGCTTGGGGCCAGATAGCAATCAGCCCCAGCATTTT.